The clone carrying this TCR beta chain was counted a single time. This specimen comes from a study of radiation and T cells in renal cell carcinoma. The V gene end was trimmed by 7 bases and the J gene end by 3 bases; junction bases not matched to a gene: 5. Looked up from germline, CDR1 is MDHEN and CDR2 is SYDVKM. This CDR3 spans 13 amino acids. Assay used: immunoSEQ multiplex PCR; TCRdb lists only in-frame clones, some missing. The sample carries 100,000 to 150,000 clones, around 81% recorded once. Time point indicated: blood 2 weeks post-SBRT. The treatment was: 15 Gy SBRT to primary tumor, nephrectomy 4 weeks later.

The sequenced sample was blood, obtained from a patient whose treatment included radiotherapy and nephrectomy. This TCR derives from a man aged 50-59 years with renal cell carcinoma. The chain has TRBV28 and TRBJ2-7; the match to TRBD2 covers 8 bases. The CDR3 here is CASILAGRYEQYF. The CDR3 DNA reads TGTGCCAGCATCTTAGCGGGACGCTACGAGCAGTACTTC.